The source of this T cell receptor beta chain is a study of cytomegalovirus exposure and HLA in healthy donors. The assay was immunoSEQ multiplex PCR, and TCRdb's table has in-frame clones only and misses some. This sample carries over 200,000 clones, approximately 87% of them seen once, and the ten largest clones take roughly 5.5%. V gave up 2 bases and J gave up 1 base, with 11 bases separating them. The germline CDR1 and CDR2 sequences are SQVTM and ANQGSEA. This CDR3 contains 14 residues. Source material: PBMCs. The receptor was derived from a woman aged 18-29 years in good health and CMV-seronegative. The V and J genes are TRBV29-1 and TRBJ1-2; the D gene is possibly TRBD1 (5 bases). CDR3 loop: CSVERGGINYGYTF. The CDR3 bases are TGCAGCGTTGAACGGGGGGGAATTAACTATGGCTACACCTTC.